A single sample is the source of the 21 T cell receptor beta chains below, sequenced in a study of Graves' ophthalmopathy and Graves' hyperthyroidism. The TCR beta CDR3 regions underwent amplification from RNA transcripts. HTBI primers were used in a first-round RT-PCR, which preceded a second-round multiplex PCR. TCRdb reprocessed the multiplex PCR reads via MiXCR and lists one record per CDR3 protein. This table has 350,000 to 400,000 distinct CDR3 sequences, about a sixth appearing once. Sequencing was done on a sample of peripheral blood. These receptors were taken from a woman between 18 and 29 years old with Graves' ophthalmopathy.

This clonotype was detected ten times or more. The V call is TRBV19, the J call TRBJ1-2; no clear D. CDR1 LNHDA and CDR2 SQIVND come from the germline V gene (reference sequence). This CDR3 spans 13 amino acids. Trimming took 5 bases from V and 6 from J, leaving 13 bases between them. The CDR3 bases are TGTGCCAGTAGTCCCGCCTCATGGGATGGCTACACCTTC. Protein sequence: CASSPASWDGYTF. Drawing the rest from reference TRBV19 and TRBJ1-2, the complete variable domain is DGGITQSPKYLFRKEGQNVTLSCEQNLNHDAMYWYRQDPGQGLRLIYYSQIVNDFQKGDIAEGYSVSREKKESFPLTVTSAQKNPTAFYLCASSPASWDGYTFGSGTRLTVV.

This clonotype has at least ten counts. The chain uses TRBV12-3 or TRBV12-4 and TRBJ1-1, with 8 positions matching TRBD1. J gave up 4 bases and V 6 bases, and 10 bases lay outside the gene matches. The CDR3 runs to 15 residues. For the CDR3, the DNA is TGTGCCAGCAGACCTACAACAGGGGGGTTCACTGAAGCTTTCTTT. This gives the protein CASRPTTGGFTEAFF.

The chain combines TRBV6-5 with TRBJ1-1; D is ambiguous. CDR1 and CDR2 from the germline V gene are MNHEY and SVGAGI. V was shortened by 0 bases and J by 6 bases, with 17 bases between the two germline ends. The CDR3 has 16 amino acids. CDR3 bases: TGTGCCAGCAGTTACTCAACGGGATCCCCACTATCTGAAGCTTTCTTT. This codes for CASSYSTGSPLSEAFF.

This clonotype was seen at least ten times. The chain uses TRBV20-1 and TRBJ2-5, with D maybe TRBD2 (5 bases). The CDR3 consists of 13 residues. Germline V lookup: CDR1 DFQATT, CDR2 SNEGSKA (reference sequence). Trimming took 3 bases from V and 5 from J, leaving 13 bases between them. This chain's CDR3 is CSASEVGGETQYF. The DNA for the CDR3 is TGCAGTGCTAGCGAAGTGGGCGGGGAGACCCAGTACTTC.

V gene TRBV7-8 combines with J gene TRBJ1-1; no firm D call. With 5 bases removed from V and 11 bases from J, the gap between germline ends came to 18 bases. CDR3 length: 13 residues. Germline CDR1 is SGHVS and CDR2 is FQNEAQ. CDR3 region: CASSMAAITAAFF. CDR3 DNA: TGTGCCAGCAGCATGGCCGCCATTACCGCGGCTTTCTTT. Using reference TRBV7-8 and TRBJ1-1 for the parts outside the CDR3, the full variable domain is GAGVSQSPRYKVAKRGQDVALRCDPISGHVSLFWYQQALGQGPEFLTYFQNEAQLDKSGLPSDRFFAERPEGSVSTLKIQRTQQEDSAVYLCASSMAAITAAFFGQGTRLTVV.

This clonotype appeared many times. The chain is built from TRBV6-1 and TRBJ2-5, with 9 nucleotides matching TRBD2. The junction had 1 base not matched to a gene; V was cut back by 0 bases and J by 2 bases. Germline assignment: CDR1 MNHNS and CDR2 SASEGT. There are 15 residues in the CDR3. The CDR3 nucleotides read TGTGCCAGCAGTGAAGCTACTAGCGGGCAAGAGACCCAGTACTTC. Its translation: CASSEATSGQETQYF.

This clonotype occurred many times. The rearrangement uses TRBV4-1 and TRBJ2-4, with D perhaps TRBD2 (5 bases). This CDR3 is built from 15 residues. CDR1 and CDR2 from the germline V gene are MGHRA and YSYEKL. The V gene lost 0 bases and the J gene lost 0 bases, with 6 bases spanning the gap. The CDR3 DNA sequence: TGCGCCAGCAGCCAAGAAGGACTAGCCAAAAACATTCAGTACTTC. Its protein product is CASSQEGLAKNIQYF.

V and J are TRBV7-8 and TRBJ2-5, with 9 bases that match TRBD1. The V gene's germline CDR1 is SGHVS and CDR2 FQNEAQ. The V and J ends lost 4 bases and 7 bases, in that order; junction bases with no gene match: 19. The CDR3 length is 18 residues. CDR3 region: CASSSGGKRTGVSGTQYF. CDR3 DNA sequence: TGTGCCAGCAGCTCAGGCGGGAAAAGGACAGGGGTCTCAGGGACCCAGTACTTC.

The sample holds many counts of this clonotype. The chain has TRBV28 and TRBJ1-5; D gene ambiguous. Germline assignment: CDR1 MDHEN and CDR2 SYDVKM. Trimming took off 1 base at V and 2 bases at J, with 15 bases between the two ends. CDR3 length: 17 residues. CDR3 in amino acids: CASSLYYTRRGNQPQHF. The CDR3 DNA sequence: TGTGCCAGCAGTTTATACTACACCCGGAGGGGCAATCAGCCCCAGCATTTT.

At least ten counts were recorded for this clonotype. J is TRBJ1-2 and V is TRBV15; tentatively, D is TRBD1 (5 bases). Trimming removed 1 base from V and 4 bases from J, with 10 bases in between. The CDR3 is 14 amino acids. Germline CDR1 LNHNV, CDR2 YYDKDF (reference sequence). Here the CDR3 DNA reads TGTGCCACCAGCAGAGCGTACGGGACCTATGGCTACACCTTC. It is translated as CATSRAYGTYGYTF. Full variable domain (outside the CDR3, taken from reference TRBV15 and TRBJ1-2): DAMVIQNPRYQVTQFGKPVTLSCSQTLNHNVMYWYQQKSSQAPKLLFHYYDKDFNNEADTPDNFQSRRPNTSFCFLDIRSPGLGDTAMYLCATSRAYGTYGYTFGSGTRLTVV.

This chain links TRBV6-5 with TRBJ1-1; possibly TRBD1 for D (5 bases). Germline V gene data show CDR1 as MNHEY and CDR2 as SVGAGI. With 4 bases removed from V and 0 bases from J, the gap between germline ends came to 12 bases. The CDR3 is made up of 15 amino acids. CDR3 sequence (DNA): TGTGCCAGCAGTTGGGGGAGGGCAATGAACACTGAAGCTTTCTTT. Amino acids: CASSWGRAMNTEAFF.

This clonotype was detected many times. The chain joins TRBV7-2 to TRBJ2-7, with 8 bases fitting TRBD1. The CDR3 consists of 15 residues. CDR1 is SGHTA, CDR2 FQGNSA, per germline. After removal of 1 base from V and 5 bases from J, the junction contained 7 bases not matched to a gene. This CDR3 reads CASSLGQGRLDEQYF. The CDR3 DNA sequence: TGTGCCAGCAGCTTAGGACAGGGGAGGTTAGACGAGCAGTACTTC.

At least ten counts were recorded for this clonotype. The J gene is TRBJ2-7, the V gene TRBV15; possibly TRBD2 for D (6 bases). V lost 1 base and J lost 5, with 12 bases in between. CDR1 LNHNV and CDR2 YYDKDF come from the germline V gene (reference sequence). CDR3 length: 14 amino acids. The CDR3 spells CATSRGSRGDEQYF. CDR3 in DNA: TGTGCCACCAGCAGAGGATCCCGCGGGGACGAGCAGTACTTC.

This clonotype was counted many times. Given a much more abundant clone one base away, this may be a read error. The V gene is TRBV12-3 or TRBV12-4, the J gene TRBJ1-5, with no clear D. This CDR3 spans 15 amino acids. This CDR3 reads CASSLRSRLDQPQRF. The CDR3 DNA reads TGTGCCAGCAGTCTAAGGTCCAGACTTGATCAGCCCCAGCGTTTT.

The V call is TRBV6-1, the J call TRBJ2-7, with 7 bases matching TRBD2. Germline loops: CDR1 MNHNS, CDR2 SASEGT. The CDR3 totals 14 residues. V trimming: 2 bases; J trimming: 3 bases; junction bases outside the gene matches: 4. Here the CDR3 DNA reads TGTGCCAGCAGTGAACAGCGGGGAGGCTACGAGCAGTACTTC. Encoded protein: CASSEQRGGYEQYF.

At least ten counts were recorded for this clonotype. This chain uses TRBV7-2 with TRBJ2-4; unclear D gene. The CDR3 is 15 amino acids. Trimming removed 6 bases at V and 1 base at J, with 13 bases between. The germline gives CDR1 SGHTA, CDR2 FQGNSA. The CDR3 is CASSLIGRAKNIQYF. CDR3 DNA sequence: TGTGCCAGCAGTTTGATAGGGCGGGCCAAAAACATTCAGTACTTC.

This clonotype has at least ten counts. This may arise from a read error, as a much more abundant clone is one base away. This CDR3 is missing its conserved last phenylalanine or tryptophan, likely due to a read error. CDR3 nucleotide sequence: TGTGCCACCAGTGATCCTAGGGGGGCCGAGACCCAGTACTCC. It codes for CATSDPRGAETQYS. The V call is TRBV24-1, the J call TRBJ2-5; perhaps D is TRBD1 or TRBD2 (6 bases each). Germline CDR1 reads KGHDR; CDR2 reads SFDVKD. With 3 bases removed from V and 5 bases from J, the gap between germline ends came to 12 bases. The CDR3 has 14 amino acids.

This clonotype was counted many times. The V gene is TRBV20-1, the J gene TRBJ2-4; D may be TRBD2 (6 bases). V dropped 5 bases and J dropped 5 bases, with 19 bases sitting between them. The length of the CDR3 is 15 residues. The germline V gene has CDR1 DFQATT and CDR2 SNEGSKA (reference sequence). DNA of the CDR3: TGCAGTGCTGGAGGGGTAGGTCGGGATGAAAACATTCAGTACTTC. Amino acid sequence: CSAGGVGRDENIQYF.

This clonotype has a count of ten or more. The V call is TRBV15, the J call TRBJ2-5, with TRBD1 identical over 9 bases. CDR1 and CDR2 from the germline V gene are LNHNV and YYDKDF (reference sequence). After removal of 5 bases from V and 0 bases from J, the junction contained 4 bases not matched to a gene. There are 15 residues in the CDR3. CDR3 nucleotide sequence: TGTGCCACCAGCCTTGACAGGGGGTACCAAGAGACCCAGTACTTC. Translated: CATSLDRGYQETQYF. Full variable domain (missing parts from reference TRBV15 and TRBJ2-5): DAMVIQNPRYQVTQFGKPVTLSCSQTLNHNVMYWYQQKSSQAPKLLFHYYDKDFNNEADTPDNFQSRRPNTSFCFLDIRSPGLGDTAMYLCATSLDRGYQETQYFGPGTRLLVL.

The table lists this clonotype with many counts. A much larger clone differs by one base, so this may be a read error. Here the CDR3 reads CASSINQPQHF. In DNA, the CDR3 is TGTGCCAGCAGTATCAATCAGCCCCAGCATTTT. The chain has TRBV28 and TRBJ1-5; no firm D call. The V gene lost 5 bases and the J gene lost 3 bases, with 2 bases spanning the gap. Germline CDR1 reads MDHEN; CDR2 reads SYDVKM. This CDR3 comprises 11 residues.

In this sample, this clonotype turned up many times. V gene TRBV28 combines with J gene TRBJ2-5; D may be TRBD1 or TRBD2 (6 bases each). The CDR3 runs 15 residues. V was cut by 6 bases and J by 9 bases, with 23 bases left in between. In germline, CDR1 is MDHEN, CDR2 SYDVKM. CDR3: CASRQGGAGPGAQYF. The CDR3 bases are TGTGCCAGCAGGCAGGGTGGAGCGGGTCCAGGGGCCCAGTACTTC.